This entry features one T cell receptor (beta chain) sequence. The specificity of this receptor is unknown. Base qualities are not at hand, and no much larger clone is one base apart. The data were obtained in a study of graft-versus-host responses after intestinal transplantation (dated by TCRdb to the early 2020s). The study in broad terms: The transplants that recipients received were multivisceral, liver-intestinal, or isolated intestinal. Rather than going through the commercial service, samples from three later patients were sequenced in-house on an Illumina MiSeq and processed with MiXCR. A cohort of under 30 intestinal transplant recipients, including one retransplant, was enrolled, and a few patients lacking pretransplant specimens were excluded. All recipients received anti-thymocyte globulin induction followed by maintenance tacrolimus and steroids for three to four years. Donor T cell macrochimerism was defined as a peak of at least 4% donor T cells among recipient peripheral blood mononuclear cells. Alloreactive clones were identified by sequencing pre-transplant mixed lymphocyte reaction products and comparing these products with unstimulated pre-transplant donor and recipient T cells. Bulk TCR-beta CDR3 sequencing was used to track graft-versus-host and host-versus-graft alloreactive T cell clones in the graft, circulation and bone marrow after intestinal transplantation.

Library creation used the immunoSEQ multiplex PCR assay. For most patients, genomic DNA was isolated with the Qiagen DNeasy Blood and Tissue Kit and shipped frozen to Adaptive Biotechnologies for TCR sequencing. For most patients, genomic DNA was subjected to high-throughput TCR-beta CDR3 sequencing by Adaptive Biotechnologies. As for the authors' bioinformatics: Adaptive's ImmunoSEQ software supplied the TCR sequencing data for around 17 patients, while MiXCR and VDJtools were used to process three other patients. CD4 versus CD8 sorting errors were corrected by removing sequences found in both subsets at a frequency ratio below 5:1. CDR3 nucleotide sequences shared between donor and recipient were removed because their origin could not be assigned. At least 2-fold expansion over unstimulated cells and a minimum CFSE-low frequency of 0.002% (template counts) or 0.001% (read counts) were required for clones to be classified as alloreactive. Mappable clones were those detected in sequenced pre-transplant spleen, lymph node, or MLR CFSE-low populations of the donor or recipient. Cumulative frequency of alloreactive clones was calculated as a percentage of all sequences weighted by copy number. The table comes from immuneACCESS by way of TCRdb, which keeps in-frame sequences with V and J called. Part of the clones is missing from these tables; in studies checked, under half for an unresolved V gene and the rest for unknown reasons. V, J and clone size reflect that table, while D and trimming were determined from the DNA. The table for this sample lists about 85,000 clones; about four fifths of them were counted only once. The ten largest clones represent 0.83% of the sample.

The time point label, read with the paper, signifies: cells obtained before transplantation from donor or recipient. CD3+CD4+ and CD3+CD8+ populations were FACS-sorted from unstimulated pre-transplant donor and recipient cells taken from spleen or lymph nodes. Spanning cysteine to phenylalanine, the CDR3 consists of 15 amino acids. Just the 45-base CDR3 DNA is kept, in frame starting at base 1. V is cut back by 7 bases and J by 4 bases, with 7 bases in the junction unmatched. CDR1 and CDR2, per the germline V gene, are ENHRY and SYGVKD. Beyond this particular receptor, the publication reports: High GvH to HvG T cell clonal ratios were observed in the allografts of patients with donor T cell macrochimerism. Conclusions were limited by the relatively low number and heterogeneity of intestinal transplant patients. Early after transplant, peak levels of circulating GvH clones were associated with declines in HvG clones. GvH clones turned up in recipient bone marrow, with some appearing earlier in ileal mucosa or blood, a pattern consistent with an intestinal mucosal origin.

Source: unstimulated CD4+ T cells sorted from spleen or lymph node cells, taken before intestinal transplant. The receptor chain draws on TRBV10-3 and TRBJ1-6, and 7 junction bases match TRBD1. The TCR sequence derives from a human donor who received an intestinal transplant. CDR3 region: CAITGGRGYNSPLHF. The DNA is as follows: TGTGCCATCACAGGGGGAAGAGGGTATAATTCACCCCTCCACTTT.